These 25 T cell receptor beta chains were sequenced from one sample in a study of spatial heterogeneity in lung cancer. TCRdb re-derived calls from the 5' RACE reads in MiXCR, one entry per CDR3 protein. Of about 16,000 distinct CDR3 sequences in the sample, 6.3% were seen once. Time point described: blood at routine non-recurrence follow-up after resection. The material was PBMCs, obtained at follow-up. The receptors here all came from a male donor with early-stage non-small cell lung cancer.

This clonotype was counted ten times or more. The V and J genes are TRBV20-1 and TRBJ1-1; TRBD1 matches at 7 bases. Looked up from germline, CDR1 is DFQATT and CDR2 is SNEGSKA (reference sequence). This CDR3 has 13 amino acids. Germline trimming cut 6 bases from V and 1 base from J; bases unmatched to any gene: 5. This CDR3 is CSARDRQNTEAFF. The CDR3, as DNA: TGCAGTGCCCGGGACAGACAGAACACTGAAGCTTTCTTT.

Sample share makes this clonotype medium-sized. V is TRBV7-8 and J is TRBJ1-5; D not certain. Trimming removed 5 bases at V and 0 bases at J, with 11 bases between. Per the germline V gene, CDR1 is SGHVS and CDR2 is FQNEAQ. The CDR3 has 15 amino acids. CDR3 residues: CASSPRQHSNQPQHF. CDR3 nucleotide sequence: TGTGCCAGCAGCCCACGACAACATAGCAATCAGCCCCAGCATTTT.

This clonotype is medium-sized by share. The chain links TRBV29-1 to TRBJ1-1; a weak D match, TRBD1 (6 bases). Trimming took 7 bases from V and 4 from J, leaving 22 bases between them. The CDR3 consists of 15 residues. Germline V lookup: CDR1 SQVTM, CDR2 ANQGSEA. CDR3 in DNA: TGCAGCGGCGTTGACACGGGGGCCCGCGGCACTGAAGCTTTCTTT. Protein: CSGVDTGARGTEAFF.

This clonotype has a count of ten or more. The CDR3 reads CASSHGGRNEQFF. CDR3 bases: TGTGCCAGCAGCCACGGGGGAAGGAATGAGCAGTTCTTC. The chain combines TRBV7-2 with TRBJ2-1; possible D gene TRBD2, 6 bases. Germline V CDR1 and CDR2: SGHTA, FQGNSA. Between the trimmed V and J ends, which lost 5 bases and 7 bases, there was a span of 12 bases. CDR3 length: 13 residues. Combining the CDR3 with reference TRBV7-2 and TRBJ2-1 gives the whole variable domain GAGVSQSPSNKVTEKGKDVELRCDPISGHTALYWYRQSLGQGLEFLIYFQGNSAPDKSGLPSDRFSAERTGGSVSTLTIQRTQQEDSAVYLCASSHGGRNEQFFGPGTRLTVL.

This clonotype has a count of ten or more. Here the CDR3 reads CASQKTGAQETQYF. Written as DNA, the CDR3 is TGCGCCAGCCAAAAAACAGGTGCTCAAGAGACCCAGTACTTC. The chain is built from TRBV10-2 and TRBJ2-5; possibly TRBD1 for D (5 bases). The CDR3 has 14 residues. Germline V gives CDR1 WSHSY, CDR2 SAAADI. Trimming left V 8 bases short and J 2 bases short, with 15 bases between.

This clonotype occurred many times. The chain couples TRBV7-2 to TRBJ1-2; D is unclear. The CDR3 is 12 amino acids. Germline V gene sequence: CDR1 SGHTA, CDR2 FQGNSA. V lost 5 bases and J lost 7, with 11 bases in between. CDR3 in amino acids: CASSRQTLGYTF. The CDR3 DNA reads TGTGCCAGCAGCCGCCAAACCCTTGGCTACACCTTC.

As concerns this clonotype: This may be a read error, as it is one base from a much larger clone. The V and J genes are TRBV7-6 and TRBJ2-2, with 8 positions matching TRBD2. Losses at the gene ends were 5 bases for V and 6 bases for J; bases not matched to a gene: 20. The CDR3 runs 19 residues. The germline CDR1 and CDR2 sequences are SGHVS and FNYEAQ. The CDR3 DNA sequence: TGTGCCAGCAGCCGGGGACTAGTGGGAACTAATCACCCCTCCGGGGAGCTGTTTTTT. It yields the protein CASSRGLVGTNHPSGELFF.

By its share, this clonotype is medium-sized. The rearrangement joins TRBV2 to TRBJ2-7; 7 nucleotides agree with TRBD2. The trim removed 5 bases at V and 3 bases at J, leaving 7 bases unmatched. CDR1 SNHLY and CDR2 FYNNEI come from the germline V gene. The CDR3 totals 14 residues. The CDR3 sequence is CASSRDYYDYEQYF. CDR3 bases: TGTGCCAGCAGTCGGGACTATTATGACTACGAGCAGTACTTC.

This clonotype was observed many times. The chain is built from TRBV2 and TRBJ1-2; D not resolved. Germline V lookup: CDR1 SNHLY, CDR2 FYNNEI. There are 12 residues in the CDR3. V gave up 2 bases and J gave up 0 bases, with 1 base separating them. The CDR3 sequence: CASSETNYGYTF. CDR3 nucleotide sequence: TGTGCCAGCAGTGAAACTAACTATGGCTACACCTTC.

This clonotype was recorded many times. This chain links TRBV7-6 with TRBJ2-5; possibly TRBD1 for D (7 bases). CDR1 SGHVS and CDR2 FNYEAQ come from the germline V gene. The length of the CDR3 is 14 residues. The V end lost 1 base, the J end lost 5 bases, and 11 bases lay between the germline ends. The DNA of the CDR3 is TGTGCCAGCAGCTTAGAGGGGGCGGGGGAGACCCAGTACTTC. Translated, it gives CASSLEGAGETQYF.

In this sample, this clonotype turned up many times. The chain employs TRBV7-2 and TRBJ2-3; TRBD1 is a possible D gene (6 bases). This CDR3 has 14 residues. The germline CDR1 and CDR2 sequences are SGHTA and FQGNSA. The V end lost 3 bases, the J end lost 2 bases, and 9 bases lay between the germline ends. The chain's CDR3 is CASSFQGYTDTQYF. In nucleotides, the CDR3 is TGTGCCAGCAGCTTCCAGGGGTACACAGATACGCAGTATTTT. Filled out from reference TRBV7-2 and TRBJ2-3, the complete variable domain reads GAGVSQSPSNKVTEKGKDVELRCDPISGHTALYWYRQSLGQGLEFLIYFQGNSAPDKSGLPSDRFSAERTGGSVSTLTIQRTQQEDSAVYLCASSFQGYTDTQYFGPGTRLTVL.

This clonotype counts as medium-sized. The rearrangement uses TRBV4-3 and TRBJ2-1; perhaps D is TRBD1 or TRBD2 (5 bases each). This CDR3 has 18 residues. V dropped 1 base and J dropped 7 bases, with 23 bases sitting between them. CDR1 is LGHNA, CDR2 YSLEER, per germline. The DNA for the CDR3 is TGCGCCAGCAGCCAAGTTCTCTCGACAGAGGGGATACAGAATGAGCAGTTCTTC. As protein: CASSQVLSTEGIQNEQFF.

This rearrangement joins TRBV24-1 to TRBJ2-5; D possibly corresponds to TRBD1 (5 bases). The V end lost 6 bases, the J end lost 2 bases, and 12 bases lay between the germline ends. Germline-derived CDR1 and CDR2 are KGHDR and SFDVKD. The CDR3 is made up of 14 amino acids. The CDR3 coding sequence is TGTGCCACCAGTAATGCAGGGCCTCAAGAGACCCAGTACTTC. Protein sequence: CATSNAGPQETQYF.

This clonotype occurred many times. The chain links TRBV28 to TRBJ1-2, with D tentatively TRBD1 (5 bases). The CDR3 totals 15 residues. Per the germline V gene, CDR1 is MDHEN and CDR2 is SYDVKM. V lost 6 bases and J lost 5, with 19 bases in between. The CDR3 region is CASSPPGRTPYGYTF. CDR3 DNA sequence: TGTGCCAGCAGCCCTCCGGGACGGACTCCATATGGCTACACCTTC.

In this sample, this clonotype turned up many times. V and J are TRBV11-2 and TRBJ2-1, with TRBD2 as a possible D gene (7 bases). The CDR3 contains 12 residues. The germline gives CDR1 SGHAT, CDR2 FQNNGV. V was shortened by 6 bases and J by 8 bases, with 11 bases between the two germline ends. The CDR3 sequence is CASRRGLHEQFF. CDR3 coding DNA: TGTGCCAGCAGGCGGGGGCTCCATGAGCAGTTCTTC.

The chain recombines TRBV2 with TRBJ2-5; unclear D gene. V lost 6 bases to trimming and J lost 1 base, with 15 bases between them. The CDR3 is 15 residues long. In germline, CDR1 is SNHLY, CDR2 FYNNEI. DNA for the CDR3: TGTGCCAGCAGCCCCGGTCTGGGCAGCCAAGAGACCCAGTACTTC. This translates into CASSPGLGSQETQYF.

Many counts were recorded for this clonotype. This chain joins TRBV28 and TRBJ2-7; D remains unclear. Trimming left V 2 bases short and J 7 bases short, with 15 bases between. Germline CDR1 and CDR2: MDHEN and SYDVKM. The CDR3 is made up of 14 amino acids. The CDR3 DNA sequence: TGTGCCAGCAGTTTAGGAAGGGTGTCAGGAGAGCAGTACTTC. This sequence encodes CASSLGRVSGEQYF. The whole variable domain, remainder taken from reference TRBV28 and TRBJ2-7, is DVKVTQSSRYLVKRTGEKVFLECVQDMDHENMFWYRQDPGLGLRLIYFSYDVKMKEKGDIPEGYSVSREKKERFSLILESASTNQTSMYLCASSLGRVSGEQYFGPGTRLTVT.

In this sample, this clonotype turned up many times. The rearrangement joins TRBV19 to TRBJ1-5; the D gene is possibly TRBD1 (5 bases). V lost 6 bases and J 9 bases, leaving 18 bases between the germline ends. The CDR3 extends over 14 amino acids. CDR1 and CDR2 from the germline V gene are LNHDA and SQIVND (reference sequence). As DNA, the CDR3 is TGTGCCAGTAGAGGCGGGGCCCAAACGCGGCCCCAGCATTTT. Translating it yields CASRGGAQTRPQHF.

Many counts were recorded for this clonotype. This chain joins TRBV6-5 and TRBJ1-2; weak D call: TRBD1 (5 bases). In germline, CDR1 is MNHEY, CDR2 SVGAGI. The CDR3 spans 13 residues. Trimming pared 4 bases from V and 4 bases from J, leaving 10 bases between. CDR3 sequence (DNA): TGTGCCAGCAGTTCCGACAGTGGCTATGGCTACACCTTC. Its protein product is CASSSDSGYGYTF.

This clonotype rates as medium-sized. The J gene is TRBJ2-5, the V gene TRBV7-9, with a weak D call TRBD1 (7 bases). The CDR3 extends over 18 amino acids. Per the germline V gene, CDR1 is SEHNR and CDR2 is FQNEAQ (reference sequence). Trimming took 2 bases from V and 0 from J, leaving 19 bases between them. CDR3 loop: CASSLKAGGQTYQETQYF. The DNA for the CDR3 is TGTGCCAGCAGCTTAAAGGCCGGGGGACAGACCTACCAAGAGACCCAGTACTTC.

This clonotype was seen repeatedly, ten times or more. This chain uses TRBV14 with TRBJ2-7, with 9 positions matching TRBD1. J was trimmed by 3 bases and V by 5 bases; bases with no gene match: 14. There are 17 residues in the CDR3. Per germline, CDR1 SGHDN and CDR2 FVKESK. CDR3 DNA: TGTGCCAGCAGCGGACAGGGGCACTTCCCGGGCTTCTACGAGCAGTACTTC. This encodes CASSGQGHFPGFYEQYF.

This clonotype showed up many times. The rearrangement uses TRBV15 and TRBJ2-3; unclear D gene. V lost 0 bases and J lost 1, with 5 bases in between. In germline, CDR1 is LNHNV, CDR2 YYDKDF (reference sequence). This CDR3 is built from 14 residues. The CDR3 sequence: CATSRDQGTDTQYF. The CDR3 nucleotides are TGTGCCACCAGCAGAGATCAGGGCACAGATACGCAGTATTTT.

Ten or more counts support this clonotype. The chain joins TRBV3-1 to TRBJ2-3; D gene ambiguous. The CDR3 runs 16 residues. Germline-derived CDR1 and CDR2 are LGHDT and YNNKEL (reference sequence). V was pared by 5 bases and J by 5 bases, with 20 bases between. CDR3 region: CASSSRARTGEDTQYF. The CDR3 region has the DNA TGTGCCAGCAGCTCCCGGGCCAGAACCGGAGAAGATACGCAGTATTTT.

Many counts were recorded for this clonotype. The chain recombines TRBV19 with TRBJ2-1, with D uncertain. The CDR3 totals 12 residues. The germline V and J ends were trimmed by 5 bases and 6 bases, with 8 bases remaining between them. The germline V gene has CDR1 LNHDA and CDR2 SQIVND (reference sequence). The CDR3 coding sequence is TGTGCCAGTAGTTTGACCCTCAATGAGCAGTTCTTC. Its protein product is CASSLTLNEQFF. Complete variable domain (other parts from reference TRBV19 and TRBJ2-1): DGGITQSPKYLFRKEGQNVTLSCEQNLNHDAMYWYRQDPGQGLRLIYYSQIVNDFQKGDIAEGYSVSREKKESFPLTVTSAQKNPTAFYLCASSLTLNEQFFGPGTRLTVL.

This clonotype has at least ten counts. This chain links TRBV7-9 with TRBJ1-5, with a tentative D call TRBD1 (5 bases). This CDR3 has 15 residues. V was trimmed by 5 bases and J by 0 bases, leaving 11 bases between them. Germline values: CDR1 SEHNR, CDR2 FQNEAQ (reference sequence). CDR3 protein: CASSATENSNQPQHF. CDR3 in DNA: TGTGCCAGCAGCGCGACAGAGAATAGCAATCAGCCCCAGCATTTT. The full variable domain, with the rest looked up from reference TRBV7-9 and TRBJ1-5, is DTGVSQNPRHKITKRGQNVTFRCDPISEHNRLYWYRQTLGQGPEFLTYFQNEAQLEKSRLLSDRFSAERPKGSFSTLEIQRTEQGDSAMYLCASSATENSNQPQHFGDGTRLSIL.